Following are 32 T cell receptor beta chains from one sample sequenced in a study of T-cell memory formation after mild COVID-19. From the 5' RACE reads, TCRdb called clonotypes with MiXCR, one entry per CDR3 protein. The sample records roughly 280,000 distinct CDR3 sequences, roughly 16% being singletons. The specimen was PBMCs or a T cell subset sorted from them (not recorded which). These receptor sequences come from a man younger than 35 who had mild COVID-19 (a few samples of this study predate the infection). Cell type and time point are not known.

The rearrangement uses TRBV28 and TRBJ1-2; tentatively, D is TRBD1 (5 bases). Germline V gene data show CDR1 as MDHEN and CDR2 as SYDVKM. This CDR3 spans 12 amino acids. Trimming pared 5 bases from V and 5 bases from J, leaving 9 bases between. The CDR3 DNA reads as TGTGCCAGCAGTCCGTGGGGGTATGGCTACACCTTC. Translated: CASSPWGYGYTF.

There are a few counts of this clonotype. The V call is TRBV28, the J call TRBJ2-4; D ambiguous. This CDR3 contains 13 residues. V was shortened by 3 bases and J by 8 bases, with 11 bases between the two germline ends. Germline lookup yields CDR1 MDHEN and CDR2 SYDVKM. The chain's CDR3 is CASSFLGGHIQYF. The DNA of the CDR3 is TGTGCCAGCAGTTTTCTTGGCGGCCACATTCAGTACTTC.

This clonotype has a handful of counts. This chain joins TRBV20-1 and TRBJ1-2; D possibly corresponds to TRBD1 (5 bases). The length of the CDR3 is 15 residues. The germline gives CDR1 DFQATT, CDR2 SNEGSKA (reference sequence). With 1 base removed from V and 6 bases from J, the gap between germline ends came to 18 bases. CDR3 sequence (DNA): TGCAGTGCTAGAGCCCTACCGGCCCCGGGGGATGGCTACACCTTC. Protein product: CSARALPAPGDGYTF.

The chain uses TRBV27 and TRBJ1-2; the D is unclear. The V end lost 2 bases, the J end lost 2 bases, and 6 bases lay between the germline ends. The CDR3 has 13 residues. Germline CDR1 is MNHEY and CDR2 is SMNVEV (reference sequence). CDR3 in amino acids: CASSLRENYGYTF. The CDR3 DNA follows: TGTGCCAGCAGTTTACGGGAGAACTATGGCTACACCTTC.

V gene TRBV7-2 combines with J gene TRBJ1-3, with 10 bases lining up with TRBD1. The CDR3 consists of 15 residues. V was clipped by 5 bases and J by 3 bases; unmatched bases: 4. Germline V gives CDR1 SGHTA, CDR2 FQGNSA. For the CDR3, the DNA is TGTGCCAGCAGCCCCGACAGGGGGCATGGAAACACCATATATTTT. It translates to CASSPDRGHGNTIYF.

This clonotype was detected only a few times. The chain has TRBV5-5 and TRBJ2-7; 8 positions match TRBD1. This CDR3 region has 16 residues. After removal of 2 bases from V and 5 bases from J, the junction contained 12 bases not matched to a gene. Per the germline V gene, CDR1 is SGHKS and CDR2 is YYEKEE (reference sequence). The CDR3 DNA reads TGTGCCAGCAGCTTCGGCCCCTCGGACAGGGTCCACGAGCAGTACTTC. Encoded protein: CASSFGPSDRVHEQYF.

CDR3 amino acids: CASSPRLAEQQETQYF. The CDR3 bases are TGTGCCAGCTCACCCAGACTAGCGGAGCAACAAGAGACCCAGTACTTC. The chain joins TRBV18 to TRBJ2-5, with 9 bases identical to TRBD2. V gave up 3 bases and J gave up 2 bases; unmatched junction bases: 7. Germline values: CDR1 KGHSH, CDR2 LQKENI. This CDR3 region has 16 residues.

The chain couples TRBV20-1 to TRBJ1-6; D remains unclear. Germline lookup yields CDR1 DFQATT and CDR2 SNEGSKA (reference sequence). Trimming removed 5 bases from V and 4 bases from J, with 6 bases in between. The length of the CDR3 is 12 residues. CDR3 sequence reads: CSAGLYNSPLHF. The CDR3 nucleotides read TGCAGTGCTGGTCTGTATAATTCACCCCTCCACTTT.

This clonotype was seen a few times. V usage is TRBV6-5 and J usage is TRBJ2-5; the match to TRBD2 covers 7 bases. CDR1 is MNHEY and CDR2 is SVGAGI in the germline V gene. The ends lost 6 bases at V and 5 bases at J; junction bases unmatched: 12. CDR3 length equals 15 residues. This CDR3 reads CASRGTGWGGETQYF. In DNA form, the CDR3 reads TGTGCCAGCAGGGGTACTGGCTGGGGAGGGGAGACCCAGTACTTC.

The chain links TRBV5-1 to TRBJ2-2, with D unresolved. The V end lost 0 bases, the J end lost 6 bases, and 6 bases lay between the germline ends. Germline values: CDR1 SGHRS, CDR2 YFSETQ. CDR3 length equals 13 residues. CDR3 amino acids: CASSLAEAGELFF. The CDR3, as DNA: TGCGCCAGCAGCTTGGCCGAGGCCGGGGAGCTGTTTTTT.

V gene TRBV13 combines with J gene TRBJ1-2; D remains unclear. The germline V and J ends were trimmed by 5 bases and 4 bases, with 11 bases remaining between them. This CDR3 is 13 amino acids long. Germline values: CDR1 PRHDT, CDR2 FYEKMQ (reference sequence). CDR3 protein: CASSQGLAYGYTF. CDR3 sequence (DNA): TGTGCCAGCAGCCAAGGCCTCGCCTATGGCTACACCTTC.

The rearrangement joins TRBV4-1 to TRBJ2-1, with 13 bases that match TRBD2. The CDR3 consists of 15 residues. Germline lookup yields CDR1 MGHRA and CDR2 YSYEKL. The trim removed 1 base at V and 8 bases at J, leaving 2 bases unmatched. CDR3 nucleotide sequence: TGCGCCAGCAGCCAAGGGACTAGCGGGGGCGATGAGCAGTTCTTC. Its translation is CASSQGTSGGDEQFF.

This clonotype came up many times. A much larger clone is a single base away; this may be a read error. This sequence joins TRBV7-2 and TRBJ2-5; D is unresolved. This CDR3 is 12 amino acids long. V was pared by 1 base and J by 5 bases, with 5 bases between. The V gene's germline CDR1 is SGHTA and CDR2 FQGNSA. In DNA form, the CDR3 reads TGTGCCAGCAGCTTAGAGGCGGAGACCCAGTACTTC. This translates into CASSLEAETQYF.

A few counts support this clonotype. The chain is built from TRBV6-2 or TRBV6-3 and TRBJ2-3; D not resolved. The CDR3 has 15 amino acids. V lost 0 bases, J lost 0 bases, and 7 bases lay in between. Germline V gene sequence: CDR1 MNHEY, CDR2 SVGEGT. The CDR3 is CASSYSDISTDTQYF. In DNA form, the CDR3 reads TGTGCCAGCAGTTACTCGGATATCAGCACAGATACGCAGTATTTT.

This clonotype was seen a few times. V and J are TRBV5-4 and TRBJ2-3, with 9 nucleotides matching TRBD2. The J segment lost 2 bases and the V segment lost 4 bases, leaving 8 bases of the junction unmatched. The CDR3 is 16 residues long. Germline CDR1 is SGHNT and CDR2 is YYREEE (reference sequence). CDR3 nucleotides: TGTGCCAGCAGCCAGGTGGCGGGGGGGATCACAGATACGCAGTATTTT. This gives the protein CASSQVAGGITDTQYF. Filled out from reference TRBV5-4 and TRBJ2-3, the complete variable domain reads ETGVTQSPTHLIKTRGQQVTLRCSSQSGHNTVSWYQQALGQGPQFIFQYYREEENGRGNFPPRFSGLQFPNYSSELNVNALELDDSALYLCASSQVAGGITDTQYFGPGTRLTVL.

V is TRBV5-1 and J is TRBJ1-1; no firm D call. From germline, CDR1 is SGHRS and CDR2 YFSETQ. This CDR3 comprises 14 residues. Trimming took 4 bases from V and 0 from J, leaving 10 bases between them. The CDR3 loop is CASSQDGMNTEAFF. CDR3 nucleotide sequence: TGCGCCAGCAGCCAGGACGGAATGAACACTGAAGCTTTCTTT.

There are a few counts of this clonotype. The V gene is TRBV9, the J gene TRBJ1-2; TRBD1 is a possible D gene (5 bases). CDR3 size: 14 residues. V shed 3 bases and J shed 5 bases, with 14 bases lying between them. Germline CDR1 and CDR2: SGDLS and YYNGEE. CDR3 DNA: TGTGCCAGCAGCGCTCGGGACGGACGGTATGGCTACACCTTC. It specifies CASSARDGRYGYTF.

The CDR3 bases are TGTGCCAGCAGCCCGCGGACAGGGGGCGTGAGGGAGCAGTACTTC. It translates to CASSPRTGGVREQYF. The V and J genes are TRBV7-9 and TRBJ2-7; 11 bases agree with TRBD1. V lost 5 bases to trimming and J lost 7 bases; unmatched junction nucleotides: 10. The CDR3 extends over 15 amino acids. The germline gives CDR1 SEHNR, CDR2 FQNEAQ (reference sequence). The whole variable domain, filled in from reference TRBV7-9 and TRBJ2-7, reads DTGVSQNPRHKITKRGQNVTFRCDPISEHNRLYWYRQTLGQGPEFLTYFQNEAQLEKSRLLSDRFSAERPKGSFSTLEIQRTEQGDSAMYLCASSPRTGGVREQYFGPGTRLTVT.

The chain has TRBV19 and TRBJ1-1; 7 bases match TRBD1. The trim removed 5 bases at V and 0 bases at J, leaving 9 bases unmatched. Germline V CDR1 and CDR2: LNHDA, SQIVND (reference sequence). This CDR3 has 16 residues. The DNA for the CDR3 is TGTGCCAGTAGTCCGGGACAGTTGACCATGAACACTGAAGCTTTCTTT. Translation gives CASSPGQLTMNTEAFF.

This rearrangement joins TRBV2 to TRBJ1-5, with a tentative D call TRBD1 (5 bases). The V gene's germline CDR1 is SNHLY and CDR2 FYNNEI. Between the trimmed V and J ends, which lost 2 bases and 7 bases, there was a span of 12 bases. This CDR3 has 14 amino acids. The CDR3 nucleotides read TGTGCCAGCAGTGAAACCAGGGTCGACCAGCCCCAGCATTTT. It codes for CASSETRVDQPQHF.

This clonotype appeared a few times. This chain uses TRBV7-8 with TRBJ2-7; 7 bases agree with TRBD1. CDR1 and CDR2 from the germline V gene are SGHVS and FQNEAQ. The trim removed 5 bases at V and 2 bases at J, leaving 12 bases unmatched. The CDR3 consists of 16 residues. The CDR3 loop is CASSLTGDSMTYEQYV. The DNA of the CDR3 is TGTGCCAGCAGCCTAACCGGGGACAGCATGACCTACGAGCAGTACGTC.

The V call is TRBV7-3, the J call TRBJ2-3, with 8 bases lining up with TRBD2. Germline loops: CDR1 SGHTA, CDR2 FQGTGA. This CDR3 spans 15 amino acids. The V gene end was trimmed by 4 bases and the J gene end by 0 bases; junction bases not matched to a gene: 3. The CDR3 sequence: CASSYLAGSTDTQYF. For the CDR3, the DNA is TGTGCCAGCAGCTACTTAGCGGGGAGCACAGATACGCAGTATTTT. The full variable domain, completed using reference TRBV7-3 and TRBJ2-3, is GAGVSQTPSNKVTEKGKYVELRCDPISGHTALYWYRQSLGQGPEFLIYFQGTGAADDSGLPNDRFFAVRPEGSVSTLKIQRTERGDSAVYLCASSYLAGSTDTQYFGPGTRLTVL.

The sample holds many counts of this clonotype. The chain links TRBV9 to TRBJ2-3, with D tentatively TRBD2 (6 bases). Trimming shortened V by 2 bases and J by 4 bases, and 11 bases separated the two germline ends. CDR3 length: 14 amino acids. Germline lookup yields CDR1 SGDLS and CDR2 YYNGEE. DNA of the CDR3: TGTGCCAGCAGCGTTGGAGGGGTTGCAGATACGCAGTATTTT. Protein: CASSVGGVADTQYF.

This chain connects TRBV19 to TRBJ2-1; 9 positions match TRBD2. J gave up 10 bases and V 2 bases, and 9 bases lay outside the gene matches. The length of the CDR3 is 15 residues. Germline V CDR1 and CDR2: LNHDA, SQIVND (reference sequence). Here the CDR3 DNA reads TGTGCCAGTAGTATATGGCTAGCGGGGAATAACGAGCAGTTCTTC. Translating it yields CASSIWLAGNNEQFF.

This clonotype has a handful of counts. The genes are TRBV11-2 and TRBJ2-7; TRBD1 matches 10 bases. Germline CDR1 reads SGHAT; CDR2 reads FQNNGV. Germline trimming cut 1 base from V and 6 bases from J; bases unmatched to any gene: 9. This CDR3 comprises 16 residues. DNA of the CDR3: TGTGCCAGCAGCTTAGTCGGGACAGGGGTCTTGGGCGAGCAGTACTTC. Translating it yields CASSLVGTGVLGEQYF.

This chain uses TRBV7-9 with TRBJ2-7; no clear D gene. Germline V gene sequence: CDR1 SEHNR, CDR2 FQNEAQ (reference sequence). The CDR3 is made up of 13 amino acids. The V end lost 1 base, the J end lost 8 bases, and 12 bases lay between the germline ends. The CDR3 protein is CASSLEGSSKQYV. The CDR3 nucleotides are TGTGCCAGCAGCTTAGAGGGCAGCAGTAAGCAGTACGTC.

This clonotype was observed a few times. The chain uses TRBV6-5 and TRBJ2-7, with D uncertain. The germline V gene has CDR1 MNHEY and CDR2 SVGAGI. The CDR3 is made up of 13 amino acids. V gave up 4 bases and J gave up 6 bases, with 13 bases separating them. CDR3 sequence: CASSSDRTGEQYV. The CDR3, as DNA: TGTGCCAGCAGTTCGGACCGGACGGGCGAGCAGTACGTC.

This clonotype was recorded a few times. The chain couples TRBV7-6 to TRBJ1-2, with TRBD1 identical over 12 bases. The J segment lost 6 bases and the V segment lost 3 bases, leaving 2 bases of the junction unmatched. Germline lookup yields CDR1 SGHVS and CDR2 FNYEAQ. This CDR3 spans 14 amino acids. The CDR3 coding sequence is TGTGCCAGCAGCTTTGGGACAGGGGGCGATGGCTACACCTTC. Protein: CASSFGTGGDGYTF. Complete variable domain (other parts from reference TRBV7-6 and TRBJ1-2): GAGVSQSPRYKVTKRGQDVALRCDPISGHVSLYWYRQALGQGPEFLTYFNYEAQQDKSGLPNDRFSAERPEGSISTLTIQRTEQRDSAMYRCASSFGTGGDGYTFGSGTRLTVV.

The J gene is TRBJ2-5, the V gene TRBV12-3 or TRBV12-4; the match to TRBD1 covers 9 bases. This CDR3 region has 14 residues. Trimming removed 6 bases from V and 6 bases from J; junction bases left unmatched: 8. CDR3 loop: CASRNSGQGQTQYF. DNA of the CDR3: TGTGCCAGCAGGAACTCGGGACAGGGACAGACCCAGTACTTC.

The rearrangement joins TRBV6-2 or TRBV6-3 to TRBJ1-1; D unclear. The germline gives CDR1 MNHEY, CDR2 SVGEGT. V shed 3 bases and J shed 1 base, with 9 bases lying between them. The CDR3 is made up of 14 amino acids. CDR3 region: CASSYTGPNTEAFF. The CDR3 DNA is TGTGCCAGCAGTTATACCGGCCCGAACACTGAAGCTTTCTTT.

This clonotype appeared a few times. The rearrangement joins TRBV7-6 to TRBJ1-2; D is ambiguous. V was cut by 8 bases and J by 7 bases, with 14 bases left in between. This CDR3 region has 12 residues. CDR1 is SGHVS, CDR2 FNYEAQ, per germline. The DNA of the CDR3 is TGTGCCAGCCGAGGGAAGGGAGCTGGCTACACCTTC. This encodes CASRGKGAGYTF.

This clonotype has a handful of counts. This chain uses TRBV7-2 with TRBJ2-1; 8 nucleotides line up with TRBD1. The V gene's germline CDR1 is SGHTA and CDR2 FQGNSA. V gave up 7 bases and J gave up 3 bases; unmatched junction bases: 5. The CDR3 is 14 residues long. The DNA of the CDR3 is TGTGCCAGCACGACAGGGGTATACTACAATGAGCAGTTCTTC. It yields the protein CASTTGVYYNEQFF. Looking up the rest from reference TRBV7-2 and TRBJ2-1 gives the full variable domain: GAGVSQSPSNKVTEKGKDVELRCDPISGHTALYWYRQSLGQGLEFLIYFQGNSAPDKSGLPSDRFSAERTGGSVSTLTIQRTQQEDSAVYLCASTTGVYYNEQFFGPGTRLTVL.